This is a list of T cell receptor beta chains from one sample in a study of blood T cell repertoires in COVID-19. Produced via immunoSEQ multiplex PCR; TCRdb's table is partial and in-frame only. The sample shows roughly 100,000 clones, 85% of them seen only once. Sequenced: peripheral blood. The receptors here all came from a woman in her 70s with active or convalescent COVID-19. Each CDR3 is given with its conserved first and last residue. The D gene is left open where the match is weak. Clone size is given for some rows only: seen once, a few or many times, or a class if the clone is expanded.

D gene	J gene	V gene	clone size	CDR3 DNA	CDR3 protein
TRBD2	TRBJ2-1	TRBV7-9	-	TGTGCCAGCAGCTTAAGGGGCCTAGCGGACTACAATGAGCAGTTCTTC	CASSLRGLADYNEQFF
-	TRBJ2-7	TRBV18	-	TGTGCCAGCTCACCAGTGACAGCAATTGACTACGAGCAGTACTTC	CASSPVTAIDYEQYF
TRBD1	TRBJ2-1	TRBV4-3	-	TGCGCCAGCAGCCAAGATCTAGGGACAGTTAACAATGAGCAGTTCTTC	CASSQDLGTVNNEQFF
-	TRBJ1-2	TRBV6-5	-	TGTGCCAGCAACGTCTACGACAGCAGCTATGGCTACACCTTC	CASNVYDSSYGYTF
-	TRBJ2-2	TRBV7-6	-	TGTGCCAGCAGCTTACAGGGGTACACCGGGGAGCTGTTTTTT	CASSLQGYTGELFF
-	TRBJ1-1	TRBV18	-	TGTGCCAGCTCACCGGCAGGGGACACTGAAGCTTTCTTT	CASSPAGDTEAFF
-	TRBJ2-5	TRBV29-1	-	TGCAGCGTTGCCCAACAGGGTCGGGAGACCCAGTACTTC	CSVAQQGRETQYF
-	TRBJ2-1	TRBV7-2	-	TGTGCCAGCAGCTTAGGCGCGAGCTCCTACAATGAGCAGTTCTTC	CASSLGASSYNEQFF
TRBD2	TRBJ2-5	TRBV5-4	-	TGTGCCAGCAGCTTGGCGCGGGGGGCCCGAGAGACCCAGTACTTC	CASSLARGARETQYF
-	TRBJ1-5	TRBV30	-	TGTGCCTGGAGTGGGGGGGAATATCAGCCCCAGCATTTT	CAWSGGEYQPQHF
TRBD2	TRBJ2-2	TRBV5-6	-	TGTGCCAGCAGCTTGGGACTAGCGGGACACGCGAACACCGGGGAGCTGTTTTTT	CASSLGLAGHANTGELFF
-	TRBJ1-1	TRBV6-5	once	TGTGCCAGCAGTTACACTGGGGGCATGAACACTGAAGCTTTCTTT	CASSYTGGMNTEAFF
TRBD1	TRBJ1-2	TRBV7-2	-	TGTGCCAGCAGTTCTTCAAGGACAGGGGGCGGCTACACCTTC	CASSSSRTGGGYTF
-	TRBJ2-1	TRBV2	few	TGTGCCAGCAGTGAAAGGGTGGGGGGAGTTAATGAGCAGTTCTTC	CASSERVGGVNEQFF
-	TRBJ2-5	TRBV11-2	-	TGTGCCAGCAGCTTAGTGTACTCGGAAGAGACCCAGTACTTC	CASSLVYSEETQYF
TRBD1	TRBJ2-7	TRBV23-1	once	TGCGCCAGCAGTCAAGAGAGGGACAGGCAAACCTACGAGCAGTACTTC	CASSQERDRQTYEQYF
TRBD1	TRBJ1-2	TRBV7-2	-	TGTGCCAGCAGCTTAGAAGGAGGGGGCTCTTATGGCTACACCTTC	CASSLEGGGSYGYTF
-	TRBJ2-3	TRBV2	-	TGTGCCAGCATCCATAGCGAATCTAGCACAGATACGCAGTATTTT	CASIHSESSTDTQYF
-	TRBJ2-3	TRBV27	-	TGTGCCAGCAGTAAGGCCCTAGCGCCAAGCACAGATACGCAGTATTTT	CASSKALAPSTDTQYF
-	TRBJ2-3	TRBV11-2	-	TGTGCCAGCAGCCCCAAAGGGGGGGGGATCTCCATTCGCACAGATACGCAGTATTTT	CASSPKGGGISIRTDTQYF
-	TRBJ1-5	TRBV19	-	TGTGCCAGTAGTATAGGGGCAGGGGTTACCAATCAGCCCCAGCATTTT	CASSIGAGVTNQPQHF
TRBD1	TRBJ2-7	TRBV28	-	TGTGCCAGCAGCCTCTCTAACAGGGGGCAAGACGAGCAGTACTTC	CASSLSNRGQDEQYF
-	TRBJ1-3	TRBV10-3	-	TGTGCCATCAGTGAGGAGGATTCCTCTGGAAACACCATATATTTT	CAISEEDSSGNTIYF
-	TRBJ1-1	TRBV20-1	-	TGCAGTGCCGGAGGGGACACTGAAGCTTTCTTT	CSAGGDTEAFF
TRBD2	TRBJ2-1	TRBV10-1	-	TGCGCCAGCAGTAGCGGGACCGGTGGCAATGAGCAGTTCTTC	CASSSGTGGNEQFF
-	TRBJ2-3	TRBV28	once	TGTGCCAGCAGTTCGGACTTCCATACGCAGTATTTT	CASSSDFHTQYF
TRBD1	TRBJ2-2	TRBV7-6	-	TGTGCCAGCAGCCCACGACAGGGGGCCGCCACCGGGGAGCTGTTTTTT	CASSPRQGAATGELFF
-	TRBJ1-3	TRBV7-2	-	TGTGCCAGCAGCTTAGCCCCGAGGATTGGAAACACCATATATTTT	CASSLAPRIGNTIYF
-	TRBJ1-6	TRBV6-5	once	TGTGCCAGCAGTTACGACAGAAATAATTCACCCCTCCACTTT	CASSYDRNNSPLHF
TRBD1	TRBJ2-7	TRBV6-2/TRBV6-3	-	TGTGCCAGCAGTTCTCTCTTGGGACAGGGAAGATCCTACGAGCAGTACTTC	CASSSLLGQGRSYEQYF
TRBD2	TRBJ2-2	TRBV3-1/TRBV3-2	-	TGTGCCAGCAGCCAGGGACTAGCGGGGGTTGGCACCGGGGAGCTGTTTTTT	CASSQGLAGVGTGELFF
-	TRBJ1-2	TRBV5-5	-	TGTGCCAGCAGCTTGGTATCGGATGGCTACACCTTC	CASSLVSDGYTF
TRBD2	TRBJ2-1	TRBV19	-	TGTGCCAGTAGTACGCGACTAGCGGGAGGGCCATATGAGCAGTTCTTC	CASSTRLAGGPYEQFF
-	TRBJ1-3	TRBV7-6	-	TGTGCCAGCAGCTCTGGCCGCGTACACACGGGAGGAAACACCATATATTTT	CASSSGRVHTGGNTIYF
-	TRBJ2-1	TRBV11-2	-	TGTGCCAGCAGCTTAGTTCCTCTTGAGCAGTTCTTC	CASSLVPLEQFF
-	TRBJ1-2	TRBV9	-	TGTGCCAGCAGCGGCCAGGGCTATGGCTACACCTTC	CASSGQGYGYTF
-	TRBJ1-4	TRBV19	-	TGTGCCAGTAGTATACCGGCACAGGGTAGTGAAAAACTGTTTTTT	CASSIPAQGSEKLFF
TRBD2	TRBJ2-1	TRBV6-5	-	TGTGCCAGCAGGGCCGGGACTAGCGGTTACAATGAGCAGTTCTTC	CASRAGTSGYNEQFF
-	TRBJ1-2	TRBV7-3	-	TGTGCCAGCAGCTTAACGTTATACGGGGAGGTGAGATATGGCTACACCTTC	CASSLTLYGEVRYGYTF
TRBD2	TRBJ2-3	TRBV7-4	-	TGTGCCAGCAGCTTAGGTTCCCCTAGCGGGAGGGCCGTAGATACGCAGTATTTT	CASSLGSPSGRAVDTQYF
-	TRBJ1-2	TRBV24-1	-	TGTGCCACCAGTGACGCTGGAACTTCGGGTGGCTACACCTTC	CATSDAGTSGGYTF
-	TRBJ1-1	TRBV15	once	TGTGCCACCAGCAGAGAAGCACAGAGTTACACTGAAGCTTTCTTT	CATSREAQSYTEAFF
TRBD1	TRBJ2-5	TRBV7-2	-	TGTGCCAGCAGCCGGGACAGGGAGACCCAGTACTTC	CASSRDRETQYF
-	TRBJ1-5	TRBV5-3	-	TGTGCCAGAAGCTCCCCCCGGAGAGGCGCTGGGCAGCCCCAGCATTTT	CARSSPRRGAGQPQHF
-	TRBJ2-1	TRBV19	-	TGTGCCAGTAGTCCTGGGGGGGCCTGGAATGAGCAGTTCTTC	CASSPGGAWNEQFF
-	TRBJ1-1	TRBV2	-	TGTGCCAGCAGTGTTACAGACGCGGGCACTGAAGCTTTCTTT	CASSVTDAGTEAFF
TRBD2	TRBJ2-1	TRBV9	-	TGTGCCAGCAGCGCCTACGTCGCGGCGGGGGGGCATGAGTACAATGAGCAGTTCTTC	CASSAYVAAGGHEYNEQFF
-	TRBJ1-1	TRBV6-5	-	TGTGCCAGCAATCTTGACAGGAACACTGAAGCTTTCTTT	CASNLDRNTEAFF
TRBD1	TRBJ1-4	TRBV23-1	-	TGCGCCAGCAGTAAAAGGACAGGGAACGAAAAACTGTTTTTT	CASSKRTGNEKLFF
-	TRBJ2-7	TRBV3-1/TRBV3-2	-	TGTGCCAGCGGTATCGCAGGGACCTACGAGCAGTACTTC	CASGIAGTYEQYF
TRBD1	TRBJ1-2	TRBV6-5	-	TGTGCCAGCAGTTACAAATGGACAGGGAACTATGGCTACACCTTC	CASSYKWTGNYGYTF
TRBD2	TRBJ2-1	TRBV27	-	TGTGCCAGCAGTTTATTTAAGGGACTAGCGGGACACGAGCAGTTCTTC	CASSLFKGLAGHEQFF
-	TRBJ1-1	TRBV2	few	TGTGCCACCTCTTCACAGGGCAGGAAAACTGAAGCTTTCTTT	CATSSQGRKTEAFF